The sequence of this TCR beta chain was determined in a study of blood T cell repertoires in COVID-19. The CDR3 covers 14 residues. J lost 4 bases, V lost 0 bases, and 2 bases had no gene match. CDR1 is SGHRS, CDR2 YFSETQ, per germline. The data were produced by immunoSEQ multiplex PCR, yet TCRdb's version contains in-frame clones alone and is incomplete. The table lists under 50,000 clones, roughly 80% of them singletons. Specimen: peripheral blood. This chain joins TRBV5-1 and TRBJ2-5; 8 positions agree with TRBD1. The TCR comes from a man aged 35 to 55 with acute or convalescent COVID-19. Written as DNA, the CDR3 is TGCGCCAGCAGCTTGGAGACAGGGGCAGAGACCCAGTACTTC. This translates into CASSLETGAETQYF.